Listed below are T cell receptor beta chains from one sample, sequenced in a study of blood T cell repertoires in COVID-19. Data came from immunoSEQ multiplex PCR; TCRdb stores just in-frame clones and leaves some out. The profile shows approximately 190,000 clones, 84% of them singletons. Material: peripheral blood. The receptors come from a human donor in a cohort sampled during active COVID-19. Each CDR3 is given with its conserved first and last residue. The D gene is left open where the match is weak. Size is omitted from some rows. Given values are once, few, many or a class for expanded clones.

CASSIRDRGYSPLHF | TGTGCCAGCAGCATCCGGGACAGGGGCTATTCACCCCTCCACTTT | TRBD1 | TRBJ1-6 | TRBV5-6 | .
CASSLDRVQSPTIYF | TGTGCCAGCAGCCTAGACAGGGTCCAATCCCCCACCATATATTTT | TRBD1 | TRBJ1-3 | TRBV28 | .
CASSLGGTGELFF | TGTGCCAGCAGCCTAGGGGGCACCGGGGAGCTGTTTTTT | . | TRBJ2-2 | TRBV3-1/TRBV3-2 | .
CASSVGAGGHTGELFF | TGTGCCAGCAGCGTAGGTGCGGGGGGGCACACCGGGGAGCTGTTTTTT | TRBD2 | TRBJ2-2 | TRBV9 | .
CASSPAGSWDNEQFF | TGTGCCAGTAGTCCCGCGGGTAGCTGGGACAATGAGCAGTTCTTC | . | TRBJ2-1 | TRBV19 | once
CASSQGRGAPYGYTF | TGTGCCAGCAGCCAGGGGCGGGGGGCCCCCTATGGCTACACCTTC | . | TRBJ1-2 | TRBV28 | .
CASSPSRSNQPQHF | TGTGCCAGCAGCCCATCTAGGAGCAATCAGCCCCAGCATTTT | . | TRBJ1-5 | TRBV5-8 | .
CASSGGLGWGRPYEQYF | TGTGCCAGCAGTGGAGGACTAGGATGGGGACGACCCTACGAGCAGTACTTC | TRBD2 | TRBJ2-7 | TRBV6-1 | .
CASSLALVEGYTF | TGTGCCAGCAGCTTGGCCTTGGTAGAGGGCTACACCTTC | . | TRBJ1-2 | TRBV5-6 | once
CAISEPTPTLTGVAKNIQYF | TGTGCCATCAGTGAGCCAACCCCGACTTTGACAGGGGTAGCCAAAAACATTCAGTACTTC | TRBD1 | TRBJ2-4 | TRBV10-3 | .
CASSPGQGAVQPQHF | TGTGCCAGCAGCCCCGGACAGGGGGCGGTTCAGCCCCAGCATTTT | TRBD1 | TRBJ1-5 | TRBV3-1/TRBV3-2 | few
CASSPSGGGTEAFF | TGTGCCAGCAGCCCAAGCGGGGGGGGCACTGAAGCTTTCTTT | . | TRBJ1-1 | TRBV9 | .
CASSHTQETQYF | TGTGCCAGCAGCCATACACAAGAGACCCAGTACTTC | . | TRBJ2-5 | TRBV11-2 | .
CATRDSDSYEQYF | TGTGCCACCCGGGACAGCGACTCCTACGAGCAGTACTTC | TRBD1 | TRBJ2-7 | TRBV2 | .
CSVFPPGTEKYGYTF | TGCAGCGTTTTCCCCCCCGGGACAGAGAAATATGGCTACACCTTC | TRBD1 | TRBJ1-2 | TRBV29-1 | .
CASSSATGGSYNEQFF | TGTGCCAGCAGTTCAGCCACAGGGGGATCCTACAATGAGCAGTTCTTC | TRBD1 | TRBJ2-1 | TRBV27 | few
CSASSGTGLF | TGCAGTGCTAGCTCCGGGACAGGGTTATTC | TRBD1 | TRBJ2-7 | TRBV20-1 | .
CASSLASGLGTDTQYF | TGCGCCAGCAGCTTGGCCTCGGGTCTGGGCACAGATACGCAGTATTTT | . | TRBJ2-3 | TRBV5-1 | .
CASSQGLRKNTEAFF | TGCGCCAGCAGCCAAGGACTACGGAAGAACACTGAAGCTTTCTTT | . | TRBJ1-1 | TRBV4-1 | .
CASSPRGPELGSSYNSPLHF | TGTGCCAGCAGCCCCCGAGGGCCTGAACTTGGAAGCTCCTATAATTCACCCCTCCACTTT | . | TRBJ1-6 | TRBV9 | once
CASSPPGTGELFF | TGTGCCAGCAGCCCACCAGGTACCGGGGAGCTGTTTTTT | . | TRBJ2-2 | TRBV9 | .
CASSRPEGREETQYF | TGTGCCAGCTCACGGCCGGAGGGAAGGGAAGAGACCCAGTACTTC | . | TRBJ2-5 | TRBV18 | .
CASSLRTGGLTGELFF | TGCGCCAGCAGCCTACGCACAGGGGGTCTCACCGGGGAGCTGTTTTTT | TRBD1 | TRBJ2-2 | TRBV5-1 | .
CASTSLGGATEAFF | TGTGCCAGCACTTCCCTCGGGGGTGCCACTGAAGCTTTCTTT | . | TRBJ1-1 | TRBV2 | .
CASSRTTGEAGGYTF | TGTGCCAGCAGTCGGACTACAGGGGAGGCGGGGGGCTACACCTTC | TRBD1 | TRBJ1-2 | TRBV2 | .
CASSIQAIYNSPLHF | TGTGCCAGTAGTATCCAGGCCATCTATAATTCACCCCTCCACTTT | . | TRBJ1-6 | TRBV19 | .
CASSLQGGVTDTQYF | TGCGCCAGCAGCTTGCAAGGGGGAGTCACAGATACGCAGTATTTT | . | TRBJ2-3 | TRBV5-1 | few
CASSKNVDPTGELFF | TGTGCCAGCAGTAAAAACGTAGATCCTACCGGGGAGCTGTTTTTT | . | TRBJ2-2 | TRBV25-1 | .
CASSRQTGTLNGYTF | TGTGCCAGCAGTCGCCAGACAGGCACTCTCAATGGCTACACCTTC | . | TRBJ1-2 | TRBV27 | .
CASSRSRGRSKSEAFF | TGTGCCAGCAGCCGATCCAGGGGGCGTTCAAAATCTGAAGCTTTCTTT | TRBD1 | TRBJ1-1 | TRBV6-6 | .
CASSPSGGVQETQYF | TGTGCCAGCAGCCCATCGGGGGGGGTTCAAGAGACCCAGTACTTC | TRBD2 | TRBJ2-5 | TRBV7-7 | .
CASSLILGERAFF | TGTGCCAGCTCATTAATCCTGGGAGAGCGGGCTTTCTTT | . | TRBJ1-1 | TRBV18 | .
CASSSRQGRSTDTQYF | TGTGCCAGCAGTAGCAGACAGGGAAGGAGCACAGATACGCAGTATTTT | TRBD1 | TRBJ2-3 | TRBV27 | .
CASSLTSGGGDTQYF | TGTGCCAGCAGCCTGACTAGCGGGGGGGGAGATACGCAGTATTTT | TRBD2 | TRBJ2-3 | TRBV3-1/TRBV3-2 | .
CASSYPGAPLHF | TGTGCCAGCAGTTACCCCGGGGCACCCCTCCACTTT | . | TRBJ1-6 | TRBV6-5 | few
CASSVGLGGPGELFF | TGTGCCAGCAGCGTGGGACTAGGGGGCCCCGGGGAGCTGTTTTTT | . | TRBJ2-2 | TRBV7-9 | once
CASSVQVLQPQHF | TGTGCCAGCAGTGTACAGGTTCTCCAGCCCCAGCATTTT | . | TRBJ1-5 | TRBV2 | .
CASSLNRINSPLHF | TGTGCCAGCAGTTTAAACAGGATTAATTCACCCCTCCACTTT | . | TRBJ1-6 | TRBV27 | once
CASSLRTAYGYTF | TGCGCCAGCAGCTTGCGGACAGCTTATGGCTACACCTTC | . | TRBJ1-2 | TRBV5-1 | .
CASSFGTPKGEEKLFF | TGCGCCAGCAGCTTTGGAACGCCGAAGGGGGAAGAAAAACTGTTTTTT | . | TRBJ1-4 | TRBV5-1 | .
CASSFFYQAFF | TGTGCCAGCAGTTTTTTTTATCAAGCTTTCTTT | . | TRBJ1-1 | TRBV28 | .
CASSQDLGVSPLHF | TGTGCCAGCAGCCAAGATTTAGGGGTTTCACCCCTCCACTTT | . | TRBJ1-6 | TRBV14 | .
CASSPNSGENTIEHF | TGTGCCAGCAGCCCGAACTCCGGGGAGAACACGATTGAGCATTTT | . | TRBJ1-5 | TRBV6-6 | .